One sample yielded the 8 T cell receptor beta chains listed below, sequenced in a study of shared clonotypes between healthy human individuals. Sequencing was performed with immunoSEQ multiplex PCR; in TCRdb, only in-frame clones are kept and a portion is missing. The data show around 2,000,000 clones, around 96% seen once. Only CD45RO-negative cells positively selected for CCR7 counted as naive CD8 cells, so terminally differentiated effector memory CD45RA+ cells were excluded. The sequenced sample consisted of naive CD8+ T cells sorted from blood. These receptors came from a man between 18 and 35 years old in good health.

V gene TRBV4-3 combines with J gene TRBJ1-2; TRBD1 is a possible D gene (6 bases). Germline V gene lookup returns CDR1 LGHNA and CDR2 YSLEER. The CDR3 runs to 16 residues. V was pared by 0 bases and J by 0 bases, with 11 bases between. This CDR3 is CASSQESQGSNYGYTF. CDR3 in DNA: TGCGCCAGCAGCCAAGAGTCCCAGGGGTCTAACTATGGCTACACCTTC.

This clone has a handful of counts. The CDR3 region has the DNA TGCGCCAGCAGTCCCGGGACTAGCGGGGTTACGACCAATGAGCAGTTCTTC. It is translated as CASSPGTSGVTTNEQFF. This chain connects TRBV10-2 to TRBJ2-1; 13 nucleotides match TRBD2. V gave up 5 bases and J gave up 6 bases; unmatched junction bases: 10. Per the germline V gene, CDR1 is WSHSY and CDR2 is SAAADI. CDR3 length: 17 amino acids.

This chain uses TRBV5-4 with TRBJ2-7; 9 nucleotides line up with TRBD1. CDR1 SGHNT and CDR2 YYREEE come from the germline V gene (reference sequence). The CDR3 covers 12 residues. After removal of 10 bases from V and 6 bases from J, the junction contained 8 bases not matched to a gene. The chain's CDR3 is CAVGTGPLEQYF. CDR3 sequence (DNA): TGTGCCGTAGGGACAGGGCCCCTCGAGCAGTACTTC.

The DNA of the CDR3 is TGCGCCAGCAGCCAAGTGATGGCTACCGGGGAGCTGTTTTTT. It is translated as CASSQVMATGELFF. This rearrangement joins TRBV4-1 to TRBJ2-2; D remains ambiguous. Germline V gene sequence: CDR1 MGHRA, CDR2 YSYEKL. V was pared by 1 base and J by 5 bases, with 8 bases between. The CDR3 length is 14 residues.

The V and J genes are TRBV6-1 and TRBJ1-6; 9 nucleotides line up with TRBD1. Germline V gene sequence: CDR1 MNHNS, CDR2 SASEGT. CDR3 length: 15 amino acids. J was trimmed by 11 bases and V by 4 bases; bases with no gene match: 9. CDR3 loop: CASSGPGQGSPPLHF. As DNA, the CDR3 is TGTGCCAGCAGTGGCCCGGGACAGGGATCTCCACCCCTCCACTTT.

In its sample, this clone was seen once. The CDR3 nucleotides are TGTGCCAGCAGCTTTGGTTCCGGGGAGGGCCCCACTTCCTACGAGCAGTACTTC. The encoded protein is CASSFGSGEGPTSYEQYF. The chain combines TRBV11-2 with TRBJ2-7; 7 positions match TRBD2. The CDR3 extends over 18 amino acids. Germline V gives CDR1 SGHAT, CDR2 FQNNGV. J gave up 1 base and V 3 bases, and 15 bases lay outside the gene matches.

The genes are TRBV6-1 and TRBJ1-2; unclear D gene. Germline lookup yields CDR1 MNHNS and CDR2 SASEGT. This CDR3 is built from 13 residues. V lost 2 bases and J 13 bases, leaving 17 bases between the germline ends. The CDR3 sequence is CASSEFGLPTGTF. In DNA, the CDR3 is TGTGCCAGCAGTGAATTTGGTCTTCCCACTGGCACCTTC.

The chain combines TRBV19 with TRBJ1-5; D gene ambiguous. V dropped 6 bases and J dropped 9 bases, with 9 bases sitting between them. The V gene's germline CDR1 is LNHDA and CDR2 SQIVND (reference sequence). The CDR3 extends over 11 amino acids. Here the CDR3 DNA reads TGTGCCAGTAGCGGACCGGGGCCCCAGCATTTT. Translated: CASSGPGPQHF.